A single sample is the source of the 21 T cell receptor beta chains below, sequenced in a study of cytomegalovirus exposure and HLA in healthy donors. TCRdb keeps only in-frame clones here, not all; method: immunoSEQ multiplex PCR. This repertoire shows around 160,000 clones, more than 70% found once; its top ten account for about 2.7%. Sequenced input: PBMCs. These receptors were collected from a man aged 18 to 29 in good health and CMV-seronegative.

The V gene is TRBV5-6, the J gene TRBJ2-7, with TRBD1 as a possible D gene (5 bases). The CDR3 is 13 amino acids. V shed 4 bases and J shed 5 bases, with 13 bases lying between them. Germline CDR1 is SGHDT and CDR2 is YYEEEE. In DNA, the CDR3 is TGTGCCAGCAGCCCCCGGTCAGGGCACGAGCAGTACGTC. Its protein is CASSPRSGHEQYV.

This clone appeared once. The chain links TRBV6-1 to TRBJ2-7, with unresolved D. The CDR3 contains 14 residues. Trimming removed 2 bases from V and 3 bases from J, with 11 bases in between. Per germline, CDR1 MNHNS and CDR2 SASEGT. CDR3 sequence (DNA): TGTGCCAGCAGTGAAAATGGAGCCTTCTACGAGCAGTACTTC. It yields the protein CASSENGAFYEQYF.

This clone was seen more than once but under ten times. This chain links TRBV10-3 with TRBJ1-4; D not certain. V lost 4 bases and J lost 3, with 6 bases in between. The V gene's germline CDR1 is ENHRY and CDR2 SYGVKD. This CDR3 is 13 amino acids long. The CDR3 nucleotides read TGTGCCATCAGTGGCGGAGCTAATGAAAAACTGTTTTTT. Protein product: CAISGGANEKLFF.

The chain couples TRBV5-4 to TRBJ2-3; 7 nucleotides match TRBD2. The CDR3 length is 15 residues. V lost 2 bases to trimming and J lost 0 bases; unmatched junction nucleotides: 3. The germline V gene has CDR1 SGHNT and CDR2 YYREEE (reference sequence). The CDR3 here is CASSLSGISTDTQYF. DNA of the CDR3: TGTGCCAGCAGCTTAAGCGGGATCAGCACAGATACGCAGTATTTT.

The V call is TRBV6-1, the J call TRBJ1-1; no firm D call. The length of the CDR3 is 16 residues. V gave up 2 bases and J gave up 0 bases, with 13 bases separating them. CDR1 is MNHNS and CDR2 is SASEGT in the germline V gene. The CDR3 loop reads CASSELVRILNTEAFF. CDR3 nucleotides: TGTGCCAGCAGTGAACTTGTCAGGATACTGAACACTGAAGCTTTCTTT.

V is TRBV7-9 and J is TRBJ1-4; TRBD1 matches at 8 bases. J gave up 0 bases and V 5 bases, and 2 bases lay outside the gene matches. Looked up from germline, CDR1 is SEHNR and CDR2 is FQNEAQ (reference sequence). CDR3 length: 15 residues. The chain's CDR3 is CASSLDRATNEKLFF. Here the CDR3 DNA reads TGTGCCAGCAGCCTGGACAGGGCAACTAATGAAAAACTGTTTTTT.

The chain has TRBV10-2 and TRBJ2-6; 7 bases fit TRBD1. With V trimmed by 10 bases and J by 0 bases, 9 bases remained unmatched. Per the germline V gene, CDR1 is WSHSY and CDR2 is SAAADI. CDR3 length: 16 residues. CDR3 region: CAIMGDRDSGANVLTF. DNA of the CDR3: TGCGCCATCATGGGGGACAGAGACTCTGGGGCCAACGTCCTGACTTTC.

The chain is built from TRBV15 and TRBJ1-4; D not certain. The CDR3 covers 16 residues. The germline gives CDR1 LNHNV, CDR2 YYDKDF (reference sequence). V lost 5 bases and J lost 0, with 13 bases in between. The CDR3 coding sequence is TGTGCCACCAGCCCCGAGAGGGTACCAACTAATGAAAAACTGTTTTTT. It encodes CATSPERVPTNEKLFF.

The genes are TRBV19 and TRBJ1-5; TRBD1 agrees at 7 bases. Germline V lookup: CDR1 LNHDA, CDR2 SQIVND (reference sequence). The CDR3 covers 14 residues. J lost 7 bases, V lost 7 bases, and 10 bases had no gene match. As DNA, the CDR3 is TGTGCCAGTATCTTCAGGGGGGTAAGGCAGCCCCAGCATTTT. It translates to CASIFRGVRQPQHF.

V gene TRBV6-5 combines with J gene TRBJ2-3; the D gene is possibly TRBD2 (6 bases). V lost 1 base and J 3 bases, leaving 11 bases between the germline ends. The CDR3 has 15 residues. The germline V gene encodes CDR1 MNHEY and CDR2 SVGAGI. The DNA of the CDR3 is TGTGCCAGCAGTTACTTCCAGGGAGGTACAGATACGCAGTATTTT. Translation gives CASSYFQGGTDTQYF.

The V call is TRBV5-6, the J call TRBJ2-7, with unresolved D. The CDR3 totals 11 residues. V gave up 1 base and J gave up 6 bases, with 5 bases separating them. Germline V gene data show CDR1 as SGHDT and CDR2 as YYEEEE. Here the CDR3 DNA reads TGTGCCAGCAGCTTGAACTTCGAGCAGTACTTC. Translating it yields CASSLNFEQYF. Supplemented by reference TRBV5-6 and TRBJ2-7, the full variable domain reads DAGVTQSPTHLIKTRGQQVTLRCSPKSGHDTVSWYQQALGQGPQFIFQYYEEEERQRGNFPDRFSGHQFPNYSSELNVNALLLGDSALYLCASSLNFEQYFGPGTRLTVT.

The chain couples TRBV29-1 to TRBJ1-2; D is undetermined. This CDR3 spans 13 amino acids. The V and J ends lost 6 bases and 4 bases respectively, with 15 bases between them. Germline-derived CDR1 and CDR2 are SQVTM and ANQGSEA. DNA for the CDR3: TGCAGCGTGCGGACGGGAGCTTTCTATGGCTACACCTTC. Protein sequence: CSVRTGAFYGYTF.

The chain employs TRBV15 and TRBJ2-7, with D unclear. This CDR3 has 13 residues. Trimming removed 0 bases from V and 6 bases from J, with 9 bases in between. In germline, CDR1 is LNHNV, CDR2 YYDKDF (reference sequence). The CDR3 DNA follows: TGTGCCACCAGCAGAGATATGCGCGGCGAGCAGTACTTC. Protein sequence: CATSRDMRGEQYF.

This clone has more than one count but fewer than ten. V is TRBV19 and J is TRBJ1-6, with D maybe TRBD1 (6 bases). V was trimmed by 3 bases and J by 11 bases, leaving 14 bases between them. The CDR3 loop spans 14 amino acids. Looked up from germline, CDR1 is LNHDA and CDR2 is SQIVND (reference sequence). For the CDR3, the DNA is TGTGCCAGTAGTATTCGGCAGGGGACAACACCCCTCCACTTT. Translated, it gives CASSIRQGTTPLHF.

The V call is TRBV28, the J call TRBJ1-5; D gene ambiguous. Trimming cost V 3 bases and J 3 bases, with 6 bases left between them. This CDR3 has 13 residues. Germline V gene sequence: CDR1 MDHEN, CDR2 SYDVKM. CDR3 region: CASSFGPNQPQHF. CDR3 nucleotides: TGTGCCAGCAGTTTTGGCCCCAATCAGCCCCAGCATTTT.

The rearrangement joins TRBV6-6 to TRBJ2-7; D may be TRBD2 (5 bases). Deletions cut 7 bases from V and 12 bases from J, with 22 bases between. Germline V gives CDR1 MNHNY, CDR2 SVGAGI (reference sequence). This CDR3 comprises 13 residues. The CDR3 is CASTSGLAVTLYF. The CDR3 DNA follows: TGTGCCAGCACATCCGGGCTAGCAGTAACACTGTACTTC.

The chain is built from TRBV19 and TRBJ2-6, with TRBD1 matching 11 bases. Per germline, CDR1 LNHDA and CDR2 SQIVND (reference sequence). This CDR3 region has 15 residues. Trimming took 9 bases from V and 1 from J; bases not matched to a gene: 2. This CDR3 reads CASGQGASGANVLTF. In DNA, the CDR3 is TGTGCCAGCGGACAGGGGGCTTCTGGGGCCAACGTCCTGACTTTC. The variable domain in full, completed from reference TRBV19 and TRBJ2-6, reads DGGITQSPKYLFRKEGQNVTLSCEQNLNHDAMYWYRQDPGQGLRLIYYSQIVNDFQKGDIAEGYSVSREKKESFPLTVTSAQKNPTAFYLCASGQGASGANVLTFGAGSRLTVL.

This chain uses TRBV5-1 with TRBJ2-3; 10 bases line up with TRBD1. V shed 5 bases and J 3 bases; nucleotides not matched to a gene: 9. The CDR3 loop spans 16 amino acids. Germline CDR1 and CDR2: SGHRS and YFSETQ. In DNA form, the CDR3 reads TGCGCCAGCAGACCCGGGACAGGGGTTTTGACAGATACGCAGTATTTT. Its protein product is CASRPGTGVLTDTQYF.

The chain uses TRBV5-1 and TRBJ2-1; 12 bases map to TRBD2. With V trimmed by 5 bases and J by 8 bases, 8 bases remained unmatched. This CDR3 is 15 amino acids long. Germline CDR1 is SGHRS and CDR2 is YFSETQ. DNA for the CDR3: TGCGCCAGCAGTTTCGGACTAGCGGGGCGGGATGAGCAGTTCTTC. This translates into CASSFGLAGRDEQFF.

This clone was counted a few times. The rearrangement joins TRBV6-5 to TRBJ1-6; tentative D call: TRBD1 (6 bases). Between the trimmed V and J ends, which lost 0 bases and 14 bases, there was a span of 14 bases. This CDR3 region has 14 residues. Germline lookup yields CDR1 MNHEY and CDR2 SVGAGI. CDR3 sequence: CASSYSAGVSTLHF. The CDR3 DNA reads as TGTGCCAGCAGTTACTCGGCAGGGGTTTCGACCCTCCACTTT.

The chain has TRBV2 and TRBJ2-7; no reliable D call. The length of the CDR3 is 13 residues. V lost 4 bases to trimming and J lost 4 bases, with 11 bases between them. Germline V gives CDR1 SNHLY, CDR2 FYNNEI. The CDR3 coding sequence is TGTGCCAGCAGTGGCGGCACGGGTTACGAGCAGTACGTC. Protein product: CASSGGTGYEQYV.